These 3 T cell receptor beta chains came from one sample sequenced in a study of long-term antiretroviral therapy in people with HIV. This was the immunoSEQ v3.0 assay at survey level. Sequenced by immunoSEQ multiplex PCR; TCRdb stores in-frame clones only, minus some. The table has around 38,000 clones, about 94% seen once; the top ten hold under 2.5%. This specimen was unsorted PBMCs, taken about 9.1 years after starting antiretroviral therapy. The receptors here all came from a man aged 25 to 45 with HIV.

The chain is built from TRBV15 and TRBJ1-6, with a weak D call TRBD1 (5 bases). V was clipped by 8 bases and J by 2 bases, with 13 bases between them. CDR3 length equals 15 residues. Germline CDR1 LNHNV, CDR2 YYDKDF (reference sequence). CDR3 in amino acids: CATRGSATYNSPLHF. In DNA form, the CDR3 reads TGTGCCACCCGGGGGTCAGCGACCTATAATTCACCCCTCCACTTT.

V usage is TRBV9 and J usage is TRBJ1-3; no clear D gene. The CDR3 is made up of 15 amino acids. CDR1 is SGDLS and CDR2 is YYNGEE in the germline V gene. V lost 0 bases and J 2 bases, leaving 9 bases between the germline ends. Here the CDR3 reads CASSVDGSAGNTIYF. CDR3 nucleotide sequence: TGTGCCAGCAGCGTAGACGGGAGTGCTGGAAACACCATATATTTT.

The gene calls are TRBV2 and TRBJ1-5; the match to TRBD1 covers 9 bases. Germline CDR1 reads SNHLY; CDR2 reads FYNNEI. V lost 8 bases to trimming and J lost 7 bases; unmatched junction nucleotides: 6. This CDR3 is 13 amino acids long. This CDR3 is CASRDRDDQPQHF. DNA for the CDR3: TGTGCCAGCCGGGACAGGGATGACCAGCCCCAGCATTTT.